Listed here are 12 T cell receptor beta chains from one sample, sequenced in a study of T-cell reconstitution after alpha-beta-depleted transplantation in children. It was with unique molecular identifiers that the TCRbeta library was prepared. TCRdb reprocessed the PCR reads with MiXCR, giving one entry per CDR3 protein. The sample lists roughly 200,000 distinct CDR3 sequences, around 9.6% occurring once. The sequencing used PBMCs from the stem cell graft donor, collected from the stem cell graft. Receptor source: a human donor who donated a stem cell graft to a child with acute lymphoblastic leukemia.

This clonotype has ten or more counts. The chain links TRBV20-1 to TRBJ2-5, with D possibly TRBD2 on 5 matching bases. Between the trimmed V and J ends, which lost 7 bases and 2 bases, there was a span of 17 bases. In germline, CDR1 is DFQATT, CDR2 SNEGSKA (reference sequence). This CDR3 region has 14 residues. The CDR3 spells CSGTSRAQQETQYF. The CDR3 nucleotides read TGCAGTGGGACTTCTAGAGCGCAACAAGAGACCCAGTACTTC.

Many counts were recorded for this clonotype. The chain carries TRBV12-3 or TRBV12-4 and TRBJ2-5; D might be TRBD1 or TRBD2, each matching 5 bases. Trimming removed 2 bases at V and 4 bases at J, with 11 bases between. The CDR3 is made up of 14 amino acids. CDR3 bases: TGTGCCAGCAGTTTAAAGGGACCCGGAGAGACCCAGTACTTC. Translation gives CASSLKGPGETQYF.

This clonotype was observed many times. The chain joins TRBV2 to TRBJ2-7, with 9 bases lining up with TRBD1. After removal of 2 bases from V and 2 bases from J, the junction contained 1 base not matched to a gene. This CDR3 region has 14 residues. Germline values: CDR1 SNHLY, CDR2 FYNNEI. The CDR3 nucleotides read TGTGCCAGCAGTGAAAGGACAGGGGCCTACGAGCAGTACTTC. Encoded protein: CASSERTGAYEQYF.

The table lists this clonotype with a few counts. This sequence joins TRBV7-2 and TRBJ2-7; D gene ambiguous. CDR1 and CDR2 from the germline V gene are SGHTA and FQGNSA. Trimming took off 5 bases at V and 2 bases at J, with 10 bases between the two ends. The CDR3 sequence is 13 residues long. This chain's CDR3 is CASSRTVAYEQYF. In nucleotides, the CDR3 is TGTGCCAGCAGCCGAACAGTGGCCTACGAGCAGTACTTC.

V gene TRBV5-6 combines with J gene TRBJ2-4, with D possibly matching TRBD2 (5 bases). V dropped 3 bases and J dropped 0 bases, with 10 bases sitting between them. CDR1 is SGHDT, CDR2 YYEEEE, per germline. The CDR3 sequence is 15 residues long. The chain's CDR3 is CASSSEGLAKNIQYF. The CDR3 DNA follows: TGTGCCAGCAGCTCTGAGGGCCTAGCCAAAAACATTCAGTACTTC.

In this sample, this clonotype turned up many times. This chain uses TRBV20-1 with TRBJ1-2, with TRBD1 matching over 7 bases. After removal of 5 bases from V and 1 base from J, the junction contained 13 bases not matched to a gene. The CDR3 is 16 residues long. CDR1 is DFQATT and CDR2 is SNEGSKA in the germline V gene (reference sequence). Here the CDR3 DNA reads TGCAGTGCTCAAACAGACAGGGACATTCGTAACTATGGCTACACCTTC. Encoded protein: CSAQTDRDIRNYGYTF.

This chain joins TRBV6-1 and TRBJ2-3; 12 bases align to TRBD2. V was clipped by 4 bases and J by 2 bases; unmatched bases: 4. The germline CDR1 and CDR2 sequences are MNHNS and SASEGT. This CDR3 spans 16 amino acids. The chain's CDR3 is CASSGLAGGPTDTQYF. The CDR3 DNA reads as TGTGCCAGCAGTGGGCTAGCGGGGGGGCCCACAGATACGCAGTATTTT.

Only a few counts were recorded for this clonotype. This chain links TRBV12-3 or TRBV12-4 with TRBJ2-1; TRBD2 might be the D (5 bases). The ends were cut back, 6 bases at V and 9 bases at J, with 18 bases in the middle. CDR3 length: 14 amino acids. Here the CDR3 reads CASSPRTGLSEQFF. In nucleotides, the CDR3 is TGTGCCAGCAGCCCCCGGACTGGCTTGAGTGAGCAGTTCTTC.

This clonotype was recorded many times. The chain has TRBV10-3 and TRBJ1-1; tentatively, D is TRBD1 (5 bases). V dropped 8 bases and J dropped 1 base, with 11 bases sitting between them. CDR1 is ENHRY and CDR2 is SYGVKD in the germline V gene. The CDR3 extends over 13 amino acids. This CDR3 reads CAIRTPQNTEAFF. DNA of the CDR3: TGTGCCATCCGGACACCACAGAACACTGAAGCTTTCTTT.

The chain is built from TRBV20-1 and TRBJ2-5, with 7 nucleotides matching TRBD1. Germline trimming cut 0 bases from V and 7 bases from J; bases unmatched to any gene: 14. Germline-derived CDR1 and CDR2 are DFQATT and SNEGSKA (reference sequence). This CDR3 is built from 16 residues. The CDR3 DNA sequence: TGCAGTGCTAGAGATCTCGACAGGGCGGAATGGGGGACCCAGTACTTC. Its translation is CSARDLDRAEWGTQYF.

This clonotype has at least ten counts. The CDR3 spells CASSYSTGVAGYYTDTQYF. CDR3 DNA: TGTGCCAGCAGTTACTCGACCGGAGTAGCGGGGTACTACACAGATACGCAGTATTTT. The V gene is TRBV6-5, the J gene TRBJ2-3, with 8 bases aligning to TRBD2. CDR3 size: 19 residues. The germline V gene has CDR1 MNHEY and CDR2 SVGAGI. Trimming removed 0 bases from V and 2 bases from J; junction bases left unmatched: 13.

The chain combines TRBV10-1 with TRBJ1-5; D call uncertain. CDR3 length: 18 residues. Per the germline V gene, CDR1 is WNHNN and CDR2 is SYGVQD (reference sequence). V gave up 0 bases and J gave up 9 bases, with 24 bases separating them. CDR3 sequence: CASSESVGPAHVWWPQHF. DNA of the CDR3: TGCGCCAGCAGTGAGTCAGTCGGACCGGCACATGTTTGGTGGCCCCAGCATTTT.